This TCR beta chain was sequenced in a study of identifying expanded T cells in peripheral blood. The CDR3 is made up of 13 amino acids. Germline CDR1 and CDR2: SGDLS and YYNGEE. Findings and caveats of the study: Across healthy donors, higher total template counts meant significantly greater approximately 2-week count variance.

The assay was immunoSEQ multiplex PCR, and TCRdb's table has in-frame clones only and misses some. The sample contains more than 75,000 clones, approximately 86% of which appear only once. This clone was seen more than once but under ten times. No antigen is known for it. The germline gene is not matched at one end of the junction; a read error may be the cause. The sample comprised blood. The chain has TRBV9 and TRBJ1-2, with D tentatively TRBD1 (6 bases). This TCR was recovered from a person aged 18 to 75 in good health. Here the CDR3 DNA reads TGTGCCAGCAGCGCCTACTCCCGGACAGTTCCGCTCTTC. It translates to CASSAYSRTVPLF. Looking up the rest from reference TRBV9 and TRBJ1-2 gives the full variable domain: DSGVTQTPKHLITATGQRVTLRCSPRSGDLSVYWYQQSLDQGLQFLIQYYNGEERAKGNILERFSAQQFPDLHSELNLSSLELGDSALYFCASSAYSRTVPLFGSGTRLTVV.